A single sample is the source of the 19 T cell receptor beta chains below, sequenced in a study of shared T cell receptors in the human thymus. TCRdb's table, derived via immunoSEQ multiplex PCR, lists solely in-frame clones and lacks some. This table has 700,000 or so clones, over 75% appearing once. These data also featured in a second study, about human thymus T cells.

The sequenced sample consisted of thymocytes. All receptors come from a girl in the first two years of life with a congenital heart defect.

The gene calls are TRBV7-2 and TRBJ1-1; 8 nucleotides agree with TRBD1. Trimming removed 5 bases from V and 0 bases from J; junction bases left unmatched: 5. The CDR3 has 15 residues. Per the germline V gene, CDR1 is SGHTA and CDR2 is FQGNSA. In DNA, the CDR3 is TGTGCCAGCAGCCAAGACAGGGGAATGAACACTGAAGCTTTCTTT. It codes for CASSQDRGMNTEAFF.

J is TRBJ1-2 and V is TRBV4-1; D is possibly TRBD1 (6 bases). This CDR3 has 13 residues. With 1 base removed from V and 8 bases from J, the gap between germline ends came to 11 bases. The germline gives CDR1 MGHRA, CDR2 YSYEKL. The DNA for the CDR3 is TGCGCCAGCAGCCAAGCACAGGGTTCCGGCTACACCTTC. It codes for CASSQAQGSGYTF.

V usage is TRBV27 and J usage is TRBJ2-7, with TRBD2 matching 8 bases. Germline CDR1 reads MNHEY; CDR2 reads SMNVEV (reference sequence). CDR3 length: 15 residues. V gave up 0 bases and J gave up 4 bases; unmatched junction bases: 5. Written as DNA, the CDR3 is TGTGCCAGCAGTTTATCGTACGGGGGGGGATACGAGCAGTACTTC. Protein sequence: CASSLSYGGGYEQYF.

This clone has just a few counts. This CDR3 is also generated by other DNA sequences in the sample. The chain couples TRBV27 to TRBJ1-5; D uncertain. The CDR3 consists of 15 residues. Deletions cut 3 bases from V and 0 bases from J, with 9 bases between. Germline assignment: CDR1 MNHEY and CDR2 SMNVEV (reference sequence). CDR3 nucleotides: TGTGCCAGCAGTTTTGCGGAAGATAGCAATCAGCCCCAGCATTTT. As protein: CASSFAEDSNQPQHF.

The chain combines TRBV7-9 with TRBJ1-2; D possibly corresponds to TRBD1 (6 bases). The germline V gene encodes CDR1 SEHNR and CDR2 FQNEAQ (reference sequence). V was shortened by 4 bases and J by 7 bases, with 22 bases between the two germline ends. The CDR3 extends over 16 amino acids. The CDR3 DNA is TGTGCCAGCAGCTCAATCCCCGTTGGGGGCATAGGTGGCTACACCTTC. This gives the protein CASSSIPVGGIGGYTF.

This sequence joins TRBV15 and TRBJ1-5; no definite D call. CDR1 and CDR2 (germline): LNHNV, YYDKDF (reference sequence). The CDR3 consists of 14 residues. Deletions cut 1 base from V and 2 bases from J, with 6 bases between. This CDR3 reads CATSRGLGNQPQHF. The DNA of the CDR3 is TGTGCCACCAGCAGAGGACTAGGCAATCAGCCCCAGCATTTT.

This chain connects TRBV7-9 to TRBJ1-2; 9 bases fit TRBD1. Germline trimming cut 5 bases from V and 7 bases from J; bases unmatched to any gene: 14. Looked up from germline, CDR1 is SEHNR and CDR2 is FQNEAQ (reference sequence). The CDR3 spans 16 residues. CDR3 sequence (DNA): TGTGCCAGCAGCCTTACCCCGGGACAGGGATTCGGTGGCTACACCTTC. Its translation is CASSLTPGQGFGGYTF.

V usage is TRBV7-2 and J usage is TRBJ2-1; the match to TRBD2 covers 9 bases. J was trimmed by 6 bases and V by 4 bases; bases with no gene match: 10. The CDR3 totals 16 residues. Germline CDR1 SGHTA, CDR2 FQGNSA. The CDR3 loop reads CASSSPLAGGPNEQFF. CDR3 nucleotides: TGTGCCAGCAGCTCCCCACTAGCGGGCGGTCCCAATGAGCAGTTCTTC.

The rearrangement uses TRBV7-7 and TRBJ2-6; the D is unclear. The V gene lost 1 base and the J gene lost 0 bases, with 4 bases spanning the gap. Germline CDR1 reads SSHAT; CDR2 reads FNYEAQ (reference sequence). There are 15 residues in the CDR3. The CDR3 loop reads CASSLVISGANVLTF. The CDR3 DNA sequence: TGTGCCAGCAGCTTAGTCATCTCTGGGGCCAACGTCCTGACTTTC.

The rearrangement uses TRBV29-1 and TRBJ1-4; 8 bases are shared with TRBD1. The CDR3 spans 15 residues. J gave up 0 bases and V 5 bases, and 5 bases lay outside the gene matches. Germline CDR1 is SQVTM and CDR2 is ANQGSEA. The CDR3: CSVRGQVATNEKLFF. In DNA form, the CDR3 reads TGCAGCGTTCGGGGACAGGTCGCAACTAATGAAAAACTGTTTTTT.

The chain joins TRBV19 to TRBJ1-5, with D uncertain. Germline-derived CDR1 and CDR2 are LNHDA and SQIVND (reference sequence). The ends were cut back, 6 bases at V and 0 bases at J, with 12 bases in the middle. The CDR3 runs to 15 residues. The CDR3 DNA reads TGTGCCAGTAGGCGGGGTGCATATAGCAATCAGCCCCAGCATTTT. It codes for CASRRGAYSNQPQHF.

This chain links TRBV27 with TRBJ2-1; TRBD1 matches at 7 bases. Germline CDR1 reads MNHEY; CDR2 reads SMNVEV (reference sequence). With V trimmed by 5 bases and J by 3 bases, 4 bases remained unmatched. This CDR3 comprises 14 residues. The CDR3 here is CASSPGQHYNEQFF. The CDR3 DNA is TGTGCCAGCAGTCCGGGACAGCACTACAATGAGCAGTTCTTC.

The chain has TRBV7-3 and TRBJ1-3; 7 positions match TRBD1. The length of the CDR3 is 15 residues. Germline CDR1 SGHTA, CDR2 FQGTGA. V was clipped by 3 bases and J by 3 bases; unmatched bases: 5. As DNA, the CDR3 is TGTGCCAGCAGCTTGAGAGGGGGCGTTGGAAACACCATATATTTT. Residues: CASSLRGGVGNTIYF.

This clone was observed a few times. This rearrangement joins TRBV5-4 to TRBJ2-6; D gene uncertain. There are 17 residues in the CDR3. The germline V and J ends were trimmed by 4 bases and 6 bases, with 20 bases remaining between them. CDR1 and CDR2 (germline): SGHNT, YYREEE (reference sequence). The CDR3 loop reads CASSPTYSTREANVLTF. CDR3 nucleotides: TGTGCCAGCAGCCCCACGTACAGTACTCGAGAGGCCAACGTCCTGACTTTC.

The chain combines TRBV27 with TRBJ2-7, with D perhaps matching TRBD2 (5 bases). From germline, CDR1 is MNHEY and CDR2 SMNVEV (reference sequence). The CDR3 spans 16 residues. V was cut by 5 bases and J by 3 bases, with 20 bases left in between. CDR3 DNA sequence: TGTGCCAGCAGTCCGACCCCCCGAGAGAGGGTCTACGAGCAGTACTTC. Amino acid sequence: CASSPTPRERVYEQYF.

The genes are TRBV5-1 and TRBJ2-3, with 8 bases fitting TRBD2. J lost 4 bases, V lost 0 bases, and 4 bases had no gene match. This CDR3 has 15 amino acids. The germline CDR1 and CDR2 sequences are SGHRS and YFSETQ. The CDR3 region has the DNA TGCGCCAGCAGCTTGGCGGGGGGGCGCCCAGATACGCAGTATTTT. Protein: CASSLAGGRPDTQYF.

This rearrangement joins TRBV28 to TRBJ1-2; D is perhaps TRBD1 (5 bases). The CDR3 spans 12 residues. V was clipped by 5 bases and J by 5 bases, with 9 bases between them. Germline loops: CDR1 MDHEN, CDR2 SYDVKM. The CDR3 sequence is CASSPQAYGYTF. DNA for the CDR3: TGTGCCAGCAGTCCACAGGCGTATGGCTACACCTTC.

V usage is TRBV4-3 and J usage is TRBJ1-2; D may be TRBD1 (6 bases). Germline CDR1 reads LGHNA; CDR2 reads YSLEER. The CDR3 is made up of 16 amino acids. The V and J ends lost 1 base and 3 bases respectively, with 15 bases between them. The CDR3 nucleotides read TGCGCCAGCAGCCAAGTTTCGGCAGGGGTGGACTATGGCTACACCTTC. Translating it yields CASSQVSAGVDYGYTF.

The J gene is TRBJ2-3, the V gene TRBV4-3; 8 positions match TRBD2. Per germline, CDR1 LGHNA and CDR2 YSLEER. The CDR3 is 15 amino acids. V lost 4 bases to trimming and J lost 0 bases; unmatched junction nucleotides: 3. The CDR3 DNA follows: TGCGCCAGCAGCCCGGGGGGGACTAGCACAGATACGCAGTATTTT. As protein: CASSPGGTSTDTQYF.